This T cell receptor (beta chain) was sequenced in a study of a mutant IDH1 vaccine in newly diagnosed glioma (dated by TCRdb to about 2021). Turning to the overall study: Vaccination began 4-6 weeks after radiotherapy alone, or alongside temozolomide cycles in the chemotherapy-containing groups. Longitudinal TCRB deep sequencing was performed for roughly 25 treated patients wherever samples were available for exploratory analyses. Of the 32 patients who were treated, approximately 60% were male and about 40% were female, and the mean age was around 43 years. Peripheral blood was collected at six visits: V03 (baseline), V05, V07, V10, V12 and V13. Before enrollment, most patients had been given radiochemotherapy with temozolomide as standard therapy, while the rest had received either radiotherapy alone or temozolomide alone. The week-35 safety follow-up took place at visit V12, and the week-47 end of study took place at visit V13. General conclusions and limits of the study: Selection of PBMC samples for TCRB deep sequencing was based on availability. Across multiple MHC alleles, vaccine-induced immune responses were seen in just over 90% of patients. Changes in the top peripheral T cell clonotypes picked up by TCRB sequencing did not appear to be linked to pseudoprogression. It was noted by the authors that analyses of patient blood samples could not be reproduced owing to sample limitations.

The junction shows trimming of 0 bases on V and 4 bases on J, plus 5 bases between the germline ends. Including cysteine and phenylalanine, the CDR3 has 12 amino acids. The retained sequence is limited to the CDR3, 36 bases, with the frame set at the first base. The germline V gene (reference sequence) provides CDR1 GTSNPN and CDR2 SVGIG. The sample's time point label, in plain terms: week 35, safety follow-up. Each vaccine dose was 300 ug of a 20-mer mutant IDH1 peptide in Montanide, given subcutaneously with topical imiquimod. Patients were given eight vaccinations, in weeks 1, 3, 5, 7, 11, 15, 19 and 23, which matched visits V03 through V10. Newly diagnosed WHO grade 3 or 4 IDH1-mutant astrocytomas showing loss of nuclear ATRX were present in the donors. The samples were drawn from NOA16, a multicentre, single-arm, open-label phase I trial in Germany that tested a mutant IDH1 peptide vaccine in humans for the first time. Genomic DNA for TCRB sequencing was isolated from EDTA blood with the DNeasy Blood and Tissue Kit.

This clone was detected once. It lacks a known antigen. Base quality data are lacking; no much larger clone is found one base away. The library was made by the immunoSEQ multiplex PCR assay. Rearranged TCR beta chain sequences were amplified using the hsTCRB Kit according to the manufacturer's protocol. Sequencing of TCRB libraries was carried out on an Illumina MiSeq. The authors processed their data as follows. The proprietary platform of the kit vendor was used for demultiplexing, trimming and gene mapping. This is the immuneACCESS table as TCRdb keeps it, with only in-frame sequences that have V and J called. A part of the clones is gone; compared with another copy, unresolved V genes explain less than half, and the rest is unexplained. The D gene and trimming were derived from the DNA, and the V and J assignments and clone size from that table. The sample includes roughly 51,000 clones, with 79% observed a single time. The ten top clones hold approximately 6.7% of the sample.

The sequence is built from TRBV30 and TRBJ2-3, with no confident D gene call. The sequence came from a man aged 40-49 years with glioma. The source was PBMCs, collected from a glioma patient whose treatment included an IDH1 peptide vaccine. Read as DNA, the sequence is TGTGCCTGGAGTGTACCCCCAGATACGCAGTATTTT. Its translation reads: CAWSVPPDTQYF.